This TCR beta chain came from a study of cytomegalovirus exposure and HLA in healthy donors. The study, taken as a whole, reports: A reported reduction in N-insertions relative to the approximately 600-donor mean was seen in an Asian-associated ancestry cluster in a later analysis. Presence/absence analyses took donor sequencing depth as roughly uniform. Later analysis associated a missense DCLRE1C variant with TCR beta V- and J-gene trimming.

In the PCR, 60 Vbeta and 13 Jbeta primers were used. Generated by immunoSEQ multiplex PCR, the TCRdb table keeps only in-frame clones and is missing some. Altogether 120,000 to 150,000 clones are present, over 60% being singletons, with the ten largest covering around 1.9%. Germline loops: CDR1 KGHSH, CDR2 LQKENI. V was pared by 3 bases and J by 2 bases, with 11 bases between. The CDR3 has 16 amino acids. Points on this clone: The antigen is undetermined.

This sequence originates from a woman in her thirties or forties in good health and CMV-seronegative. The V gene is TRBV18, the J gene TRBJ1-6; a possible D gene is TRBD1 (6 bases). The sample taken for sequencing was PBMCs. The CDR3 nucleotides are TGTGCCAGCTCACCGGACAGCACACCCTATAATTCACCCCTCCACTTT. Its protein is CASSPDSTPYNSPLHF.